The 14 T cell receptor beta chains given below trace back to one sample, sequenced in a study of shared clonotypes between healthy human individuals (dated by TCRdb to about 2020). The library was produced with the immunoSEQ multiplex PCR assay. TCRdb retrieved this table from immuneACCESS and kept in-frame rearrangements only. Not all clones are present; in checked studies, unresolved V genes account for under half, and no reason is known for the remainder. The sample table shows 950,000 to 1,100,000 clones, and 65% to 75% are seen once. The top ten hold over 1.3% of the sample. Sequenced input: memory CD4+ T cells sorted from blood. What this sample's cell subset or site label stands for: CD45RA-negative fraction. These receptors all stem from a young man in good health.

This clone occurred a few times. CDR3 in amino acids: CASRRGTPNTEAFF. The CDR3 DNA sequence: TGTGCCAGCCGGCGGGGGACACCGAACACTGAAGCTTTCTTT. This chain joins TRBV5-4 and TRBJ1-1, with a possible D match to TRBD1 (6 bases). The V end was cut by 7 bases, the J end by 1 base, with 14 bases between. The germline gives CDR1 SGHNT, CDR2 YYREEE (reference sequence). This CDR3 region has 14 residues.

In its sample, this clone was seen once. This chain links TRBV5-5 with TRBJ2-4, with TRBD2 identical over 9 bases. V shed 2 bases, J shed 6 bases, and the junction held 6 bases outside the gene matches. This CDR3 is built from 15 residues. Per germline, CDR1 SGHKS and CDR2 YYEKEE (reference sequence). Here the CDR3 DNA reads TGTGCCAGCAGCTTTGTTAGCGGGAGAGCAAACATTCAGTACTTC. Residues: CASSFVSGRANIQYF.

The chain joins TRBV11-3 to TRBJ1-1; D uncertain. Trimming stripped 0 bases from V and 0 bases from J, with 14 bases between. Germline loops: CDR1 SGHNT, CDR2 YENEEA. The CDR3 totals 17 residues. The CDR3 DNA reads TGTGCCAGCAGCTTAGATAGGAAAGGATCCATGAACACTGAAGCTTTCTTT. This sequence encodes CASSLDRKGSMNTEAFF.

V is TRBV7-8 and J is TRBJ1-1; D is unresolved. Trimming cost V 2 bases and J 4 bases, with 11 bases left between them. The CDR3 covers 14 residues. The germline CDR1 and CDR2 sequences are SGHVS and FQNEAQ. CDR3 in amino acids: CASSLTLSGTEAFF. The CDR3 DNA is TGTGCCAGCAGCTTAACCCTGTCTGGCACTGAAGCTTTCTTT.

The chain couples TRBV4-3 to TRBJ1-2; TRBD1 aligns across 8 bases. V trimming: 1 base; J trimming: 8 bases; junction bases outside the gene matches: 6. The CDR3 length is 14 residues. CDR1 is LGHNA and CDR2 is YSLEER in the germline V gene. The CDR3 coding sequence is TGCGCCAGCAGCCAAGGCGGACAGGGATTAGGCTACACCTTC. The encoded protein is CASSQGGQGLGYTF.

Written as DNA, the CDR3 is TGTGCCAGCAGTAGGGGAGCTAGCGTTTTCTCAGATACGCAGTATTTT. This gives the protein CASSRGASVFSDTQYF. J is TRBJ2-3 and V is TRBV9; D might be TRBD2 (6 bases). V was trimmed by 5 bases and J by 4 bases, leaving 20 bases between them. CDR3 length: 16 amino acids. The germline V gene has CDR1 SGDLS and CDR2 YYNGEE.

Comments on this clone: The same CDR3 is also encoded by other DNA sequences in this sample. The chain employs TRBV30 and TRBJ1-4; D is perhaps TRBD1 (6 bases). Per the germline V gene, CDR1 is GTSNPN and CDR2 is SVGIG (reference sequence). This CDR3 spans 13 amino acids. V lost 0 bases and J 8 bases, leaving 10 bases between the germline ends. CDR3 in amino acids: CAWSVKGEEKLFF. The CDR3 coding sequence is TGTGCCTGGAGTGTAAAGGGGGAAGAAAAACTGTTTTTT.

This clone was counted only a few times. The chain joins TRBV19 to TRBJ1-4; D is perhaps TRBD1 (5 bases). The CDR3 is 16 amino acids. Trimming cost V 5 bases and J 0 bases, with 13 bases left between them. The germline CDR1 and CDR2 sequences are LNHDA and SQIVND (reference sequence). CDR3 protein: CASSWGSFATNEKLFF. DNA for the CDR3: TGTGCCAGTAGTTGGGGCAGCTTTGCAACTAATGAAAAACTGTTTTTT.

This chain connects TRBV14 to TRBJ1-1, with D hard to call. The germline V gene encodes CDR1 SGHDN and CDR2 FVKESK. The ends were cut back, 0 bases at V and 5 bases at J, with 13 bases in the middle. The CDR3 has 15 residues. Here the CDR3 reads CASSQDRSRRTEAFF. DNA for the CDR3: TGTGCCAGCAGCCAAGATCGTTCGAGGAGAACTGAAGCTTTCTTT.

This clone was seen just once. V is TRBV29-1 and J is TRBJ1-2; D not certain. This CDR3 spans 11 amino acids. V was shortened by 7 bases and J by 8 bases, with 14 bases between the two germline ends. Germline V gene data show CDR1 as SQVTM and CDR2 as ANQGSEA. The CDR3 DNA sequence: TGCAGCGGGGGTAATCCAGCAGGCTACACCTTC. It codes for CSGGNPAGYTF.

The rearrangement links TRBV18 to TRBJ1-6; 7 positions agree with TRBD1. V gave up 3 bases and J gave up 8 bases; unmatched junction bases: 4. CDR1 KGHSH and CDR2 LQKENI come from the germline V gene. CDR3 size: 14 residues. The CDR3 region is CASSPGQQDSPLHF. In DNA, the CDR3 is TGTGCCAGCTCACCGGGACAGCAAGATTCACCCCTCCACTTT.

This clone turned up a few times. The V call is TRBV19, the J call TRBJ1-3; D remains unclear. In germline, CDR1 is LNHDA, CDR2 SQIVND (reference sequence). The V end lost 11 bases, the J end lost 2 bases, and 16 bases lay between the germline ends. The CDR3 covers 14 residues. DNA for the CDR3: TGTGCCTCTAAGGCGGGAAACGCTGGAAACACCATATATTTT. This encodes CASKAGNAGNTIYF. The full variable domain, with the rest looked up from reference TRBV19 and TRBJ1-3, is DGGITQSPKYLFRKEGQNVTLSCEQNLNHDAMYWYRQDPGQGLRLIYYSQIVNDFQKGDIAEGYSVSREKKESFPLTVTSAQKNPTAFYLCASKAGNAGNTIYFGEGSWLTVV.

The CDR3, as DNA: TGTGCCAGCAGTGAAGCGGCAGGCCGAAATCAGCCCCAGCATTTT. Protein sequence: CASSEAAGRNQPQHF. The chain links TRBV2 to TRBJ1-5; D is undetermined. This CDR3 is 15 amino acids long. Trimming took off 0 bases at V and 4 bases at J, with 10 bases between the two ends. Germline CDR1 reads SNHLY; CDR2 reads FYNNEI.

This clone was observed a few times. V and J are TRBV27 and TRBJ1-2, with D perhaps matching TRBD1 (5 bases). The CDR3 has 17 amino acids. Germline V lookup: CDR1 MNHEY, CDR2 SMNVEV (reference sequence). V shed 0 bases and J shed 1 base, with 15 bases lying between them. For the CDR3, the DNA is TGTGCCAGCAGTTTATCGATTCAGGGCGCACGTAACTATGGCTACACCTTC. It translates to CASSLSIQGARNYGYTF.